Reported below is one T cell receptor beta chain. Its specificity is not known. The sample belongs to a study of CD8 T cells in Susac syndrome. Study-wide findings and caveats: CD8+ clonal expansion in Susac peaked in TEMRA cells and active patients. The total CD8+ repertoires yielded sixteen Susac-specific public clones and the CD8+ TEMRA repertoires yielded roughly 5.

Negative isolation was used for CD8+ and CD4+ T cells and FACS enrichment for TEMRA cells. V lost 6 bases and J 3 bases, leaving 9 bases between the germline ends. This CDR3 comprises 13 residues. RNA in amounts of roughly 0.45 to 1 ug was reverse transcribed with random hexamers. immunoSEQ multiplex PCR amplified TCR beta CDR3 across 54 Vbeta, 13 Jbeta. TCRdb re-called the immunoSEQ multiplex PCR reads with MiXCR, one entry per CDR3 protein. The sample lists about 130,000 distinct CDR3 sequences, around 95% seen once, with over 0.2% in the top ten. The sample comprised CD8+ T cells from PBMCs. V is TRBV12-3 or TRBV12-4 and J is TRBJ2-1, with a possible D match to TRBD1 (6 bases). The sequence came from a human donor with Susac syndrome. For the CDR3, the DNA is TGTGCCAGCAGCCAGGGACACTACAATGAGCAGTTCTTC. Its translation is CASSQGHYNEQFF.